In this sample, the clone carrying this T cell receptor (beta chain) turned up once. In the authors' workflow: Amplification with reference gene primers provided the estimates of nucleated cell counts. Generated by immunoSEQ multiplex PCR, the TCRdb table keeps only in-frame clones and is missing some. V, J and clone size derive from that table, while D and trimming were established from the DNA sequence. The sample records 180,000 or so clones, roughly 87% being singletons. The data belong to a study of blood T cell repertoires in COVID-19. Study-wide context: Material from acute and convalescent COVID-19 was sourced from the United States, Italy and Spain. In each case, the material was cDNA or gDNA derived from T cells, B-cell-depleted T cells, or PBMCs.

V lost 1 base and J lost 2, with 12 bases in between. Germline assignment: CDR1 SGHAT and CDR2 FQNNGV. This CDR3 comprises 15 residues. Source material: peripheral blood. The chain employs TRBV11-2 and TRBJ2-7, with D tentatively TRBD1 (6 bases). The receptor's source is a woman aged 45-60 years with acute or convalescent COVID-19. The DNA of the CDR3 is TGTGCCAGCAGCTTAGGACAGGTCATACCCTACGAGCAGTACTTC. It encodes CASSLGQVIPYEQYF.